Reported below is one TCR beta chain. This sample is part of a study of blood T cell repertoires in COVID-19. The table came from immunoSEQ multiplex PCR; TCRdb's copy has only in-frame clones and leaves some out. The repertoire holds 140,000 to 150,000 clones, with 70% to 90% as singletons. The CDR3 has 11 amino acids. Germline CDR1 is MGHRA and CDR2 is YSYEKL. The V and J ends lost 1 base and 7 bases respectively, with 5 bases between them. This receptor was obtained from a woman aged 40 to 49 who had recovered from COVID-19. Sequenced input: PBMCs or T cells enriched from blood (not recorded which). The rearrangement uses TRBV4-1 and TRBJ2-7, with D possibly TRBD1 on 5 matching bases. The CDR3 nucleotides read TGCGCCAGCAGCCAAGCAGGGGAGCAGTACTTC. It encodes CASSQAGEQYF.